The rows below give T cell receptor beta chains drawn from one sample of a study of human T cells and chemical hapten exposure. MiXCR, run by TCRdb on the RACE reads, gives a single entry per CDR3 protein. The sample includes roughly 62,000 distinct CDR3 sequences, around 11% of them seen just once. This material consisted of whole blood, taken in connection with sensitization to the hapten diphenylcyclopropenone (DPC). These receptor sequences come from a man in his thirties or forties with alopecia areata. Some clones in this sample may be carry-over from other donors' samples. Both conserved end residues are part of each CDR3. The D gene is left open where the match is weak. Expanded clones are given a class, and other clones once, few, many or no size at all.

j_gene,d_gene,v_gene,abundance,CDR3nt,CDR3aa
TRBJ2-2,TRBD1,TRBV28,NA,TGTGCCAGCAGTGCGGACAGGGAGAAGGGGGAGCTGTTTTTT,CASSADREKGELFF
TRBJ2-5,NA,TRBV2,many,TGTGCCAGCAGGGAAGACCAAGAGACCCAGTACTTC,CASREDQETQYF
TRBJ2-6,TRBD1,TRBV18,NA,TGTGCCAGCTCACCAGACAGGGTGCAGGCTGGGGCCAACGTCCTGACTTTC,CASSPDRVQAGANVLTF
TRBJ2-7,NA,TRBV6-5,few,TGTGCCAGCAGTTACACGGGGGTCCACGAGCAGTACTTC,CASSYTGVHEQYF
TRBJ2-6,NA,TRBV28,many,TGTGCCAGCAGGGCTCAACTAGGGGAATCTGGGGCCAACGTCCTGACTTTC,CASRAQLGESGANVLTF
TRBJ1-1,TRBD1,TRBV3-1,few,TGTGCCAGCAGCCAAGATATTGACAGGGCTGAAGCTTTCTTT,CASSQDIDRAEAFF
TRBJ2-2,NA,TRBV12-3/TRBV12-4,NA,TGTGCCAGCAGCCAAGGTCCCGGGGAGCTGTTTTTT,CASSQGPGELFF
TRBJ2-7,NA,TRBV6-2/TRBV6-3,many,TGTGCCAGCAGTTACTCGAACGGCATCCGGAGCTTC,CASSYSNGIRSF
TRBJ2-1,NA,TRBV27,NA,TGTGCCAGCTCAAGGAACGGTAACAATGAGCAGTTCTTC,CASSRNGNNEQFF
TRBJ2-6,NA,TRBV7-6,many,TGTGCCAGCAGCCCCGAGGGTACAGCCAACTCTGGGGCCAACGTCCTGACTTTC,CASSPEGTANSGANVLTF
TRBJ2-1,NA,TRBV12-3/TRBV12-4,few,TGTGCCAGCAGTCCCTTACTGCTTACTGAGCAGTTCTTC,CASSPLLLTEQFF
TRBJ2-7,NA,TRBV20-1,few,TGCAGTGCTAGAGCCCTACTCAGCTCCTACGAGCAGTACTTC,CSARALLSSYEQYF
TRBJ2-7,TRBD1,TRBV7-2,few,TGTGCCAGCAGCTTAGCAACAGGGGGTCACTACGAGCAGTACTTC,CASSLATGGHYEQYF
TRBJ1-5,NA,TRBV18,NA,TGTGCCAGCTCCGCTGGGGGGGGGCGAGATCAGCCCCAGCATTTT,CASSAGGGRDQPQHF
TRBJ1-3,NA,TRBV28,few,TGTGCCAGCAGGCCGGGGCGGACTCTGAGAAACACCATATATTTT,CASRPGRTLRNTIYF
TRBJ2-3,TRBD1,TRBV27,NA,TGTGCCGCCCACGACAGGGACACAGATACGCAGTATTTT,CAAHDRDTDTQYF
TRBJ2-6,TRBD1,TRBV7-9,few,TGTGCCAGCAGCTCCCCAGGGGGCACCGATACTGGGGCCAACGTCCTGACTTTC,CASSSPGGTDTGANVLTF
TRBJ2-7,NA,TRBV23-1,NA,TGCGCCAGCAGTCGGCCCGGGGCCTACGAGCAGTACTTC,CASSRPGAYEQYF
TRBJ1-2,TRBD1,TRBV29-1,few,TGCAGCGTTGACGGGACAGGAGAAAACTATGGCTACACCTTC,CSVDGTGENYGYTF
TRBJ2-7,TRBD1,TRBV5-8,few,TGTGCCAGCAGCTTCCTGGTTGGGACAGGGTCCTACGAGCAGTACTTC,CASSFLVGTGSYEQYF
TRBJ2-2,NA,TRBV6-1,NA,TGTGCCACCACGATGGAAGCCCCCACCGGGGAGCTGTTTTTT,CATTMEAPTGELFF
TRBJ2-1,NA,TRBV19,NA,TGTGCCAGTAGTATAGGCCTAAACAATGAGCAGTTCTTC,CASSIGLNNEQFF